This TCR beta chain was profiled in a study of regulatory T cells in long-lasting Graves disease. CDR1 is MNHNS and CDR2 is SASEGT in the germline V gene. The V segment lost 6 bases and the J segment 4 bases; nucleotides outside the gene matches: 8. The CDR3 totals 16 residues. To make TCR beta libraries, researchers used iRepertoire HTBI primers and Arm-PCR of CDR3 regions. Using its own MiXCR run on the multiplex PCR reads, TCRdb lists one record per CDR3 protein. The sample carries about 240,000 distinct CDR3 sequences, 20% to 25% recorded once. Time point given: newly diagnosed GD, antithyroid drugs for less than 3 months. TCR sequences were obtained from RNA taken from PBMCs. Recruitment took place at an endocrinology department in Xi'an, China.

The material was peripheral blood mononuclear cells (PBMCs), obtained at new diagnosis, from a patient treated with antithyroid drugs. This TCR derives from a female donor with Graves disease. The gene calls are TRBV6-1 and TRBJ1-5, with TRBD1 matching over 11 bases. The CDR3 bases are TGTGCCAGCAGACCGCCGGGACAGGGGGAGAATCAGCCCCAGCATTTT. This gives the protein CASRPPGQGENQPQHF.